This TCR beta chain emerged from a study of cytomegalovirus exposure and HLA in healthy donors. Study-wide findings and caveats: Cytomegalovirus association was listed for 164 TCR beta chains.

PCR amplification relied on 60 Vbeta primers (plus 13 Jbeta primers). Produced via immunoSEQ multiplex PCR; TCRdb's table is partial and in-frame only. Of around 170,000 clones in the sample, approximately 80% were seen once. Note on this clone: Its antigen is unknown.

Germline V lookup: CDR1 KGHSH, CDR2 LQKENI. The CDR3 length is 15 residues. V trimming: 2 bases; J trimming: 6 bases; junction bases outside the gene matches: 8. V gene TRBV18 combines with J gene TRBJ2-3, with 7 bases lining up with TRBD2. The material sequenced was PBMCs. The TCR comes from a man in his 60s in good health and CMV-seronegative. CDR3 protein: CASSPAGVVSDTQYF. The CDR3 bases are TGTGCCAGCTCACCAGCGGGAGTTGTTTCGGATACGCAGTATTTT. Combining the CDR3 with reference TRBV18 and TRBJ2-3 gives the whole variable domain NAGVMQNPRHLVRRRGQEARLRCSPMKGHSHVYWYRQLPEEGLKFMVYLQKENIIDESGMPKERFSAEFPKEGPSILRIQQVVRGDSAAYFCASSPAGVVSDTQYFGPGTRLTVL.